The rows below give T cell receptor beta chains drawn from one sample of a study of cytomegalovirus exposure and HLA in healthy donors. Repertoires were generated with immunoSEQ multiplex PCR, while TCRdb's copy carries only in-frame clones and drops some. The sample holds 150,000 to 200,000 clones; around 83% are singletons and the top ten take around 2.1%. Sequenced: PBMCs. The origin of the receptors is a man in his late teens or twenties in good health and CMV-seropositive. Each CDR3 is given with its conserved first and last residue. Fields, in order: clone size, D gene, J gene, V gene, CDR3 protein, CDR3 DNA. A D gene is named only where the DNA matches it firmly. Clone size is not always given. Where it is, it says once, few, many or a class for expanded clones.

- | - | TRBJ2-6 | TRBV18 | CASSQTGKNSGANVLTF | TGTGCCAGCTCACAAACGGGGAAAAACTCTGGGGCCAACGTCCTGACTTTC
- | TRBD1 | TRBJ2-2 | TRBV6-6 | CASSGPAGGYAGELFF | TGTGCCAGCAGTGGCCCTGCAGGGGGCTATGCCGGGGAGCTGTTTTTT
once | TRBD1 | TRBJ2-7 | TRBV28 | CATEETGGSYF | TGTGCCACGGAAGAGACAGGGGGGTCGTACTTC
- | TRBD2 | TRBJ2-7 | TRBV6-1 | CASSEWAGGYEQYF | TGTGCCAGCAGTGAATGGGCGGGGGGGTACGAGCAGTACTTC
- | - | TRBJ1-1 | TRBV2 | CASSVWETEAFF | TGTGCCAGCAGTGTGTGGGAGACTGAAGCTTTCTTT
- | - | TRBJ2-2 | TRBV5-4 | CASSLEQGGYTGELFF | TGTGCCAGCAGCTTGGAACAGGGGGGGTACACCGGGGAGCTGTTTTTT
- | TRBD1 | TRBJ1-1 | TRBV19 | CASSWGQGVLPHTEAFF | TGTGCCAGTAGTTGGGGGCAGGGGGTTTTGCCCCACACCGAAGCTTTCTTT
few | - | TRBJ1-1 | TRBV11-2 | CASSPRENLMNTEAFF | TGTGCCAGCAGCCCGCGTGAGAACCTCATGAACACTGAAGCTTTCTTT
- | - | TRBJ1-2 | TRBV19 | CASSPGRYGYTF | TGTGCCAGTAGCCCAGGGCGCTATGGCTACACCTTC
- | - | TRBJ2-4 | TRBV13 | CASSSPGMRYIQYF | TGTGCCAGCAGCTCCCCAGGGATGAGATACATTCAGTACTTC
once | - | TRBJ2-4 | TRBV11-1 | CASSSGWAKNIQYF | TGTGCCAGCAGCTCCGGGTGGGCCAAAAACATTCAGTACTTC
- | TRBD2 | TRBJ2-1 | TRBV5-5 | CASSRRLAGGNTYNEQFF | TGTGCCAGCAGCCGGAGGCTAGCGGGGGGCAACACCTACAATGAGCAGTTCTTC
- | - | TRBJ1-2 | TRBV2 | CASSVQGNYGYTF | TGTGCCAGCAGTGTACAGGGTAACTATGGCTACACCTTC
- | - | TRBJ2-2 | TRBV7-6 | CASSLNGGKNTGELFF | TGTGCCAGCAGCTTAAATGGCGGGAAGAACACCGGGGAGCTGTTTTTT
- | TRBD1 | TRBJ1-4 | TRBV15 | CATSREGQANEKLFF | TGTGCCACCAGCAGAGAGGGACAGGCTAATGAAAAACTGTTTTTT
few | - | TRBJ1-4 | TRBV5-4 | CASSWGGRGGEKLFF | TGTGCCAGCAGCTGGGGAGGAAGGGGCGGTGAAAAACTGTTTTTT
- | TRBD2 | TRBJ2-3 | TRBV10-3 | CAIRPGHPGGLSDTQYF | TGTGCCATCAGGCCCGGCCATCCGGGGGGGCTGTCCGATACGCAGTATTTT
once | - | TRBJ2-3 | TRBV15 | CATSRGGGDTQYF | TGTGCCACCAGCAGGGGAGGGGGAGATACGCAGTATTTT
once | TRBD1 | TRBJ1-2 | TRBV6-1 | CASSDPDRGYGYTF | TGTGCCAGCAGTGATCCCGACAGGGGCTATGGCTACACCTTC
- | - | TRBJ2-7 | TRBV2 | CASSEALREQYF | TGTGCCAGCAGTGAAGCGCTTCGGGAGCAGTACTTC
- | - | TRBJ1-2 | TRBV15 | CATSSLAGGPHGYTF | TGTGCCACCAGCTCTTTAGCGGGGGGTCCCCATGGCTACACCTTC
- | - | TRBJ1-4 | TRBV6-1 | CASSEKEGEKLFF | TGTGCCAGCAGTGAAAAGGAGGGTGAAAAACTGTTTTTT